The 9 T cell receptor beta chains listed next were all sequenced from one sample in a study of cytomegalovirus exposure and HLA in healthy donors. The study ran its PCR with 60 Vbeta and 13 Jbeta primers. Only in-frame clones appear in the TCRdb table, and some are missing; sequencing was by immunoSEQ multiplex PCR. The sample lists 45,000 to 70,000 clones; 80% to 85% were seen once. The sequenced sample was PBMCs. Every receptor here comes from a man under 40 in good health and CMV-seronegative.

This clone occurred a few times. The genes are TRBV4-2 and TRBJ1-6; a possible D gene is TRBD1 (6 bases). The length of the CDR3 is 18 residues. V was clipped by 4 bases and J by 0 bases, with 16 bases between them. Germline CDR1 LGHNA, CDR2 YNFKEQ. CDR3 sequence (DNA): TGTGCCAGCAGCCCACAGGACAGCGTAAGCTCCTATAATTCACCCCTCCACTTT. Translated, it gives CASSPQDSVSSYNSPLHF.

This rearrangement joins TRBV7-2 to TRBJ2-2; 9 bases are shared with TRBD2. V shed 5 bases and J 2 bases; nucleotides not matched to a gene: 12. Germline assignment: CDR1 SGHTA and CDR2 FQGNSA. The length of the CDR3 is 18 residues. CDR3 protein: CASSGGWLAGQNTGELFF. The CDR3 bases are TGTGCCAGCAGCGGTGGGTGGCTAGCGGGGCAAAACACCGGGGAGCTGTTTTTT.

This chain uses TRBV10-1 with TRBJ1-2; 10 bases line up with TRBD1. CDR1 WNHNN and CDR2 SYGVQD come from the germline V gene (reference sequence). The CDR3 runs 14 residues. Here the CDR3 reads CAIRTGGEIYGYTF. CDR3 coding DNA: TGCGCGATAAGGACAGGGGGAGAGATCTATGGCTACACCTTC.

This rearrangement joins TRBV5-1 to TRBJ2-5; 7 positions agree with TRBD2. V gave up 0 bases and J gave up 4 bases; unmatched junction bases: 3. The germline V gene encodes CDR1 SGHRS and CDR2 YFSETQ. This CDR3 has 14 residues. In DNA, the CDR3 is TGCGCCAGCAGCTTGGCCGCTAGCGGAGAGACCCAGTACTTC. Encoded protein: CASSLAASGETQYF.

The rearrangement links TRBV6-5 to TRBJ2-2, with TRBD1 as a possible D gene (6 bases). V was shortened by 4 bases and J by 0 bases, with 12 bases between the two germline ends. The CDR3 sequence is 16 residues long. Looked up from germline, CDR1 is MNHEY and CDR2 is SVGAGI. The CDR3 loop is CASSSFRQANTGELFF. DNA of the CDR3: TGTGCCAGCAGTTCCTTTAGACAGGCGAACACCGGGGAGCTGTTTTTT.

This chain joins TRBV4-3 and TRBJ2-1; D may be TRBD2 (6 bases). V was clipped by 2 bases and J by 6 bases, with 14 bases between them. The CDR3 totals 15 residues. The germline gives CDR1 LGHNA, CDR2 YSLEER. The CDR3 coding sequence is TGCGCCAGCAGCCAACCGGGACTTACATTCAATGAGCAGTTCTTC. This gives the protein CASSQPGLTFNEQFF.

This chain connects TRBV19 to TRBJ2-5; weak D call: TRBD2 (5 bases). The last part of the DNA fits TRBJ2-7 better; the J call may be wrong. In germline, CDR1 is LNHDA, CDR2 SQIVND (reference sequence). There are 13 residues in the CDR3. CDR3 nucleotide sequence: TGTGCCAGTAGTACAACTAGATCCCTCGAGCAGTACTTC. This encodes CASSTTRSLEQYF.

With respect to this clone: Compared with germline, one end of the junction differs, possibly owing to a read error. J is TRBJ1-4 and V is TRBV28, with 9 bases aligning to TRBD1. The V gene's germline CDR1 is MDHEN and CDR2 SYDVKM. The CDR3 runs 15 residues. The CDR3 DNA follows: TGTGCCAGCAGTGAAGGACAGGGGAGGAATGGAAAACTGTTTTTT. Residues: CASSEGQGRNGKLFF.

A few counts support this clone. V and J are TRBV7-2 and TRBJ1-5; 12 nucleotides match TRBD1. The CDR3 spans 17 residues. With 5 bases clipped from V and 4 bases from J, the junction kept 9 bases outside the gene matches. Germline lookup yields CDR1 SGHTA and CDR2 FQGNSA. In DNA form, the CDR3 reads TGTGCCAGCAGCCGAACCGGGACAGGGGGCGGAAATCAGCCCCAGCATTTT. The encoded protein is CASSRTGTGGGNQPQHF.